This T cell receptor beta chain was found in a study of identical twins. CDR1 SQVTM and CDR2 ANQGSEA come from the germline V gene. The CDR3 runs to 14 residues. This clonotype was counted ten times or more. Each CDR3 protein is one row after TCRdb ran MiXCR on the 5' RACE reads. The data contain some 500,000 distinct CDR3 sequences, around 20% of them seen just once; the ten biggest clones take up about 0.99%. The same specimen was also included in a second study, on T cells expressing NK-cell markers.

This sequence was found in a young woman in good health. The J gene is TRBJ2-3, the V gene TRBV29-1, with a weak D call TRBD1 (6 bases). Input material: CD4+ T cells sorted from blood. The CDR3 DNA follows: TGCACGATACAGGGCGCAATAAGCACAGATACGCAGTATTTT. Translating gives CTIQGAISTDTQYF.